These T cell receptor beta chains were read from a single sample in a study of graft-versus-host responses after intestinal transplantation. The antigens these receptors bind are not known. Libraries were prepared by immunoSEQ multiplex PCR; TCRdb keeps only in-frame clonotypes and omits some of them. Among approximately 85,000 clones listed, approximately 92% were seen once. The specimen comprised unstimulated CD8+ T cells sorted from spleen or lymph node cells, sampled before transplant. Receptor source: a human donor who was the organ donor for an intestinal transplant. CDR3s include the opening cysteine and the closing phenylalanine or tryptophan. A D gene is named only where the DNA matches it firmly. A clone size is listed for some rows: how often the clone was seen (once, few, many), or a class if it is expanded.

len	d_gene	v_gene	abundance	j_gene	CDR3aa	CDR3nt
14	TRBD2	TRBV5-6	NA	TRBJ2-1	CASNLDPGGNEQFF	TGTGCCAGCAACCTGGACCCGGGGGGCAATGAGCAGTTCTTC
14	NA	TRBV10-3	NA	TRBJ1-1	CAVAPHRMNTEAFF	TGTGCCGTCGCGCCCCACAGGATGAACACTGAAGCTTTCTTT
15	NA	TRBV19	NA	TRBJ2-1	CASRTSSSSYNEQFF	TGTGCCAGTAGGACTTCTTCGAGCTCCTACAATGAGCAGTTCTTC
15	TRBD2	TRBV7-7	NA	TRBJ2-1	CASSLGTSGGNEQFF	TGTGCTAGCAGCTTGGGGACTAGCGGGGGCAATGAGCAGTTCTTC
15	TRBD1	TRBV4-1	NA	TRBJ2-1	CASSQGQGAGGEQFF	TGCGCCAGCAGCCAAGGACAGGGGGCGGGTGGTGAGCAGTTCTTC
16	TRBD1	TRBV2	once	TRBJ1-4	CASRRPVGQGNEKLFF	TGTGCCAGCAGGAGGCCGGTCGGACAGGGGAATGAAAAACTGTTTTTT
13	TRBD1	TRBV6-5	few	TRBJ2-7	CASNNRGAYEQYF	TGTGCCAGCAACAACAGGGGGGCCTACGAGCAGTACTTC
14	NA	TRBV5-4	NA	TRBJ2-3	CASSPRLSTDTQYF	TGTGCCAGCAGCCCCCGTCTGAGCACAGATACGCAGTATTTT
15	NA	TRBV6-5	NA	TRBJ1-1	CASSTDQGPPTEAFF	TGTGCCAGCAGTACCGATCAGGGGCCCCCCACTGAAGCTTTCTTT
14	NA	TRBV6-1	NA	TRBJ1-2	CASRRPTVIYGYTF	TGTGCCAGCAGGAGACCGACAGTGATCTATGGCTACACCTTC
14	NA	TRBV7-6	NA	TRBJ2-7	CASSLGSGLNEQYF	TGTGCCAGCAGCTTAGGGAGCGGGCTAAACGAGCAGTACTTC
17	NA	TRBV7-9	NA	TRBJ1-2	CASSFWQDNPPGYGYTF	TGTGCCAGCAGCTTCTGGCAGGACAACCCTCCCGGCTATGGCTACACCTTC
13	NA	TRBV5-4	few	TRBJ1-2	CASSMTDYYGYTF	TGTGCCAGCAGCATGACAGATTACTATGGCTACACCTTC
15	NA	TRBV10-3	NA	TRBJ1-2	CAISESQGIKYGYTF	TGTGCCATCAGTGAGTCCCAGGGGATAAAATATGGCTACACCTTC
14	TRBD2	TRBV13	NA	TRBJ2-7	CASSLGLGLGEQYF	TGTGCCAGCAGCTTGGGACTAGGGCTTGGCGAGCAGTACTTC
12	NA	TRBV2	NA	TRBJ1-2	CASSTYLLFYTF	TGTGCCAGCAGTACCTACCTCCTTTTCTACACCTTC
16	TRBD1	TRBV5-4	NA	TRBJ1-1	CASSGDRDTMNTEAFF	TGTGCCAGCAGCGGGGACAGGGACACCATGAACACTGAAGCTTTCTTT
13	TRBD1	TRBV29-1	few	TRBJ1-2	CSVIQGQGGGYTF	TGCAGCGTCATACAAGGACAGGGGGGTGGCTACACCTTC
13	NA	TRBV6-5	NA	TRBJ1-2	CASRHKANYGYTF	TGTGCCAGCAGACACAAAGCTAACTATGGCTACACCTTC
14	NA	TRBV4-1	NA	TRBJ2-1	CASSQVGAYNEQFF	TGCGCCAGCAGCCAAGTGGGGGCGTACAATGAGCAGTTCTTC
12	TRBD2	TRBV12-5	NA	TRBJ2-1	CAVCGGLDEQFF	TGTGCTGTCTGCGGGGGGTTGGATGAGCAGTTCTTC
14	NA	TRBV19	NA	TRBJ1-1	CASSLAPMNTEAFF	TGTGCCAGTAGTCTGGCCCCAATGAACACTGAAGCTTTCTTT
13	NA	TRBV13	NA	TRBJ1-1	CASSAAPRSEAFF	TGTGCCAGCAGCGCCGCCCCCCGGAGTGAAGCTTTCTTT
14	NA	TRBV9	NA	TRBJ2-1	CASSWGRYEGEQFF	TGTGCCAGCAGTTGGGGGCGTTACGAGGGTGAGCAGTTCTTC
17	NA	TRBV4-1	NA	TRBJ2-7	CASSQDEGPASRYEQYF	TGCGCCAGCAGCCAAGATGAGGGTCCGGCTTCGCGCTACGAGCAGTACTTC
13	TRBD1	TRBV5-6	few	TRBJ2-7	CASSGQGMHEQYF	TGTGCCAGCAGCGGACAGGGGATGCACGAGCAGTACTTC
13	NA	TRBV28	once	TRBJ1-5	CASRITYPGPQHF	TGTGCCAGCAGAATAACCTATCCCGGGCCCCAGCATTTT
14	TRBD1	TRBV28	few	TRBJ1-3	CASSSGQTGNTIYF	TGTGCCAGCAGTTCGGGACAGACTGGGAACACCATATATTTT
15	TRBD1	TRBV25-1	NA	TRBJ2-5	CASSAPQGYQETQYF	TGTGCCAGCAGTGCCCCACAGGGGTACCAAGAGACCCAGTACTTC
15	TRBD2	TRBV7-9	once	TRBJ2-1	CASSLGLAGTHEQFF	TGTGCCAGCAGCTTAGGGCTAGCGGGGACCCACGAGCAGTTCTTC
14	NA	TRBV2	NA	TRBJ1-5	CASSDPLGRQPQHF	TGTGCCAGCAGTGACCCGCTAGGGAGGCAGCCCCAGCATTTT
12	NA	TRBV14	NA	TRBJ2-2	CASSQGVGELFF	TGTGCCAGCAGCCAAGGAGTCGGGGAGCTGTTTTTT
13	TRBD2	TRBV29-1	NA	TRBJ2-7	CSVGRGTSYEQYF	TGCAGCGTTGGGCGGGGGACGTCCTACGAGCAGTACTTC
21	TRBD2	TRBV28	NA	TRBJ2-1	CASSLKPGTSGRAVQYNEQFF	TGTGCCAGCAGTTTAAAGCCCGGGACTAGCGGGAGGGCCGTTCAGTACAATGAGCAGTTCTTC
14	NA	TRBV19	NA	TRBJ2-1	CASSIALAYNEQFF	TGTGCCAGTAGTATAGCTCTAGCCTACAATGAGCAGTTCTTC
15	TRBD1	TRBV27	NA	TRBJ2-7	CASTNLGQGRYEQYF	TGTGCCAGCACCAATTTGGGACAGGGGCGGTACGAGCAGTACTTC
12	NA	TRBV21-1	NA	TRBJ2-1	CASSPLGDEQFF	TGTGCCAGCAGCCCCCTAGGGGATGAGCAGTTCTTC